At least ten counts were recorded for the clone carrying this T cell receptor (beta chain). Its antigen is unknown. This entry is derived from a study of early T cells in non-severe SARS-CoV-2 infection. Turning to the study itself: Chains from this unsorted whole-blood bulk RNA could not be paired.

Study-wide results and caveats: VDJdb matching skewed toward anti-spike CD8 responses, missing private and CD4 specificities.

The TCR library protocol was used to attach unique molecular identifiers. These identifiers were attached to individual cDNA molecules. TCRdb recomputed calls from the 5' RACE reads with MiXCR, one row per CDR3 protein. The sample includes about 40,000 distinct CDR3 sequences, about 8% of them seen just once. Germline CDR1 reads SGHTA; CDR2 reads FQGNSA. The CDR3 length is 16 residues. V was trimmed by 5 bases and J by 0 bases, leaving 17 bases between them. The sequencing here drew on whole blood, taken at baseline. The clonotype originates from an adult who was a healthcare worker with PCR-confirmed SARS-CoV-2 infection or an uninfected control (not recorded which). The chain uses TRBV7-2 and TRBJ2-7; maybe TRBD2 (5 bases). CDR3 loop: CASSARGISGSYEQYF. For the CDR3, the DNA is TGTGCCAGCAGCGCCCGAGGGATAAGCGGCTCCTACGAGCAGTACTTC.